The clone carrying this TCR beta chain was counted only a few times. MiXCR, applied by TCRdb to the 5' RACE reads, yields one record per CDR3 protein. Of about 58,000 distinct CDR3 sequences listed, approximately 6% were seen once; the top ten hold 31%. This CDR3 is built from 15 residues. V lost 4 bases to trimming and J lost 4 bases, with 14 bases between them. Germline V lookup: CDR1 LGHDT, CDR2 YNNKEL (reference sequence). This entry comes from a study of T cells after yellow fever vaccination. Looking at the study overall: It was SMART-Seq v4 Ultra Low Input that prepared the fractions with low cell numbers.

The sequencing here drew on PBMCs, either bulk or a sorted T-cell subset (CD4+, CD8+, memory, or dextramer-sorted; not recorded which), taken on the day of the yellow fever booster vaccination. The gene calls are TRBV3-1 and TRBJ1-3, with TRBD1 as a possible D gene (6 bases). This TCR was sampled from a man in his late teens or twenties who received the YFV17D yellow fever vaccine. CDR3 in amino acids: CASSPPQGKGNTIYF. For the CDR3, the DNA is TGTGCCAGCAGCCCCCCCCAGGGGAAGGGAAACACCATATATTTT.